This record looks at one T cell receptor beta chain sequence and its context. This record comes from a study of neoadjuvant anti-PD-1 for oral cavity cancer. Using immunoSEQ multiplex PCR, the repertoire was profiled, and TCRdb retains in-frame clones only, with some absent. This table holds 80,000 to 95,000 clones, 84% found once. The CDR3 spans 11 residues. Trimming shortened V by 5 bases and J by 9 bases, and 8 bases separated the two germline ends. Germline CDR1 and CDR2: WNHNN and SYGVQD (reference sequence). The rearrangement joins TRBV10-1 to TRBJ2-1, with D unresolved. The sequence was collected from a person between 40 and 85 years old with oral cavity squamous cell carcinoma. The specimen comprised PBMCs, sampled before nivolumab (anti-PD-1) treatment. In nucleotides, the CDR3 is TGCGCCAGCAGTAGGGCGAGTGAGCAGTTCTTC. As protein: CASSRASEQFF.